The 18 T cell receptor beta chains reported below all come from one sample, sequenced in a study of vaccination effects on CD4 cells after COVID-19. Antigen-specific CD4+ T cell clonotypes were called by their expansion after viral peptide-pool culture in ViraFEST. After less than 11 days in culture, the CD4+ T cells were isolated. Among the vaccine recipients, none had a prior SARS-CoV-2 infection, and nucleocapsid antibodies were negative. These receptors' antigens are unknown. Sequencing was performed with immunoSEQ multiplex PCR; in TCRdb, only in-frame clones are kept and a portion is missing. The repertoire has tens of thousands of clones, 75% to 80% of them found once; the top ten carry around 6%. The sample here was CD4+ T cells from PBMCs cultured with HCoV-OC43 spike peptides, taken before COVID-19 vaccination. Subset here: HCoV-OC43 spike overlapping peptide pool stimulation. The receptors were gathered from a human donor who received a COVID-19 vaccine.

Comments on this clone: The same CDR3 arises from other DNA sequences in this sample as well. V usage is TRBV15 and J usage is TRBJ2-1; D gene unclear. The germline CDR1 and CDR2 sequences are LNHNV and YYDKDF (reference sequence). With 3 bases removed from V and 4 bases from J, the gap between germline ends came to 4 bases. CDR3 size: 12 residues. CDR3 residues: CATSRGYNEQFF. CDR3 sequence (DNA): TGTGCCACCAGCAGGGGATACAATGAGCAGTTCTTC.

V usage is TRBV9 and J usage is TRBJ2-5, with 9 nucleotides matching TRBD1. The CDR3 length is 13 residues. Looked up from germline, CDR1 is SGDLS and CDR2 is YYNGEE. The V segment lost 3 bases and the J segment 4 bases; nucleotides outside the gene matches: 1. This chain's CDR3 is CASSDRGRETQYF. CDR3 DNA sequence: TGTGCCAGCAGCGACAGGGGGCGAGAGACCCAGTACTTC. Full variable domain (rest looked up from reference TRBV9 and TRBJ2-5): DSGVTQTPKHLITATGQRVTLRCSPRSGDLSVYWYQQSLDQGLQFLIQYYNGEERAKGNILERFSAQQFPDLHSELNLSSLELGDSALYFCASSDRGRETQYFGPGTRLLVL.

The CDR3 region has the DNA TGTGCCAGCAGCCCGGGGCGGGCGCCTGGCTACACCTTC. Translation gives CASSPGRAPGYTF. This rearrangement joins TRBV12-3 or TRBV12-4 to TRBJ1-2; possible D gene TRBD1, 5 bases. V was shortened by 6 bases and J by 7 bases, with 15 bases between the two germline ends. The CDR3 covers 13 residues.

This chain links TRBV28 with TRBJ1-4; D gene uncertain. CDR3 length: 14 amino acids. Trimming removed 5 bases from V and 1 base from J, with 8 bases in between. Germline V gene lookup returns CDR1 MDHEN and CDR2 SYDVKM. The DNA of the CDR3 is TGTGCCAGCAGTCTAAGTGGAACTAATGAAAAACTGTTTTTT. It is translated as CASSLSGTNEKLFF. The full variable domain, rest sourced from reference TRBV28 and TRBJ1-4, is DVKVTQSSRYLVKRTGEKVFLECVQDMDHENMFWYRQDPGLGLRLIYFSYDVKMKEKGDIPEGYSVSREKKERFSLILESASTNQTSMYLCASSLSGTNEKLFFGSGTQLSVL.

The table lists this clone with a few counts. The chain couples TRBV3-1 (or the pseudogene TRBV3-2) to TRBJ1-2; 9 positions agree with TRBD1. The germline CDR1 and CDR2 sequences are LGHDT and YNNKEL (reference sequence). This CDR3 is built from 15 residues. V shed 5 bases, J shed 3 bases, and the junction held 7 bases outside the gene matches. DNA of the CDR3: TGTGCCAGCAGCTATGGACAGGGGCTATACTATGGCTACACCTTC. Protein: CASSYGQGLYYGYTF.

The chain is built from TRBV18 and TRBJ1-5; no clear D gene. Germline V lookup: CDR1 KGHSH, CDR2 LQKENI. V was pared by 3 bases and J by 5 bases, with 17 bases between. The CDR3 consists of 16 residues. CDR3 protein: CASSPIASSRDQPQHF. The DNA of the CDR3 is TGTGCCAGCTCACCTATCGCATCCTCAAGGGATCAGCCCCAGCATTTT.

This chain joins TRBV10-1 and TRBJ2-1, with TRBD2 identical over 9 bases. Germline V lookup: CDR1 WNHNN, CDR2 SYGVQD (reference sequence). The CDR3 is 17 amino acids. V lost 5 bases and J lost 3; bases outside the gene matches: 11. CDR3 protein: CASSKAGGPRHYNEQFF. The DNA for the CDR3 is TGCGCCAGCAGTAAAGCGGGGGGTCCAAGACACTACAATGAGCAGTTCTTC.

The gene calls are TRBV6-2 or TRBV6-3 and TRBJ2-2; D unresolved. The CDR3 is 17 residues long. The V and J ends lost 2 bases and 4 bases respectively, with 17 bases between them. Germline CDR1 and CDR2: MNHEY and SVGEGT. The CDR3 DNA is TGTGCCAGCAGTTACCCAATTTTGGACGGAGCCACCGGGGAGCTGTTTTTT. Protein: CASSYPILDGATGELFF.

In this sample, this clone turned up once. J is TRBJ2-1 and V is TRBV6-4, with D uncertain. The CDR3 is made up of 14 amino acids. Deletions cut 4 bases from V and 2 bases from J, with 9 bases between. Germline V CDR1 and CDR2: MRHNA, SNTAGT. This chain's CDR3 is CASSATGTYNEQFF. Written as DNA, the CDR3 is TGTGCCAGCAGTGCTACGGGCACCTACAATGAGCAGTTCTTC.

The rearrangement joins TRBV6-5 to TRBJ1-1; 7 bases fit TRBD1. J lost 3 bases, V lost 6 bases, and 4 bases had no gene match. Per germline, CDR1 MNHEY and CDR2 SVGAGI. This CDR3 is built from 13 residues. CDR3 in amino acids: CASRGQIHTEAFF. Here the CDR3 DNA reads TGTGCCAGCAGGGGACAGATTCACACTGAAGCTTTCTTT.

V gene TRBV19 combines with J gene TRBJ2-2, with 7 bases aligning to TRBD2. J lost 0 bases, V lost 6 bases, and 7 bases had no gene match. This CDR3 comprises 16 residues. Germline V CDR1 and CDR2: LNHDA, SQIVND (reference sequence). CDR3 in DNA: TGTGCCAGTAGGGACTCCGGGACTACGAACACCGGGGAGCTGTTTTTT. This translates into CASRDSGTTNTGELFF.

V gene TRBV10-2 combines with J gene TRBJ1-5; tentatively, D is TRBD1 (6 bases). The CDR3 is 14 residues long. Per germline, CDR1 WSHSY and CDR2 SAAADI. V gave up 8 bases and J gave up 4 bases, with 15 bases separating them. The CDR3 nucleotides are TGCGCCAGCGGCAACTTCAGGGGTAATCAGCCCCAGCATTTT. This codes for CASGNFRGNQPQHF.

The CDR3 loop reads CASSLDFGRPTDTQYF. In DNA, the CDR3 is TGCGCCAGCAGCTTGGATTTTGGCAGACCTACAGATACGCAGTATTTT. This sequence joins TRBV5-1 and TRBJ2-3, with D uncertain. The CDR3 contains 16 residues. The V and J ends lost 0 bases and 3 bases respectively, with 14 bases between them. Germline V gives CDR1 SGHRS, CDR2 YFSETQ.

The chain combines TRBV7-3 with TRBJ2-1; D is undetermined. Germline V gene sequence: CDR1 SGHTA, CDR2 FQGTGA. Trimming took off 0 bases at V and 1 base at J, with 7 bases between the two ends. CDR3 length equals 15 residues. CDR3 coding DNA: TGTGCCAGCAGCTTAACAAAGTCTTCCTACAATGAGCAGTTCTTC. It specifies CASSLTKSSYNEQFF.

CDR3 DNA: TGTGCCAGCATCTCAGCGGACACTAACACTGAAGCTTTCTTT. This codes for CASISADTNTEAFF. The chain employs TRBV6-5 and TRBJ1-1, with D tentatively TRBD1 (5 bases). From germline, CDR1 is MNHEY and CDR2 SVGAGI. The CDR3 has 14 amino acids. V was trimmed by 7 bases and J by 2 bases, leaving 14 bases between them.

The V call is TRBV24-1, the J call TRBJ2-1, with TRBD2 matching over 8 bases. Germline V gene lookup returns CDR1 KGHDR and CDR2 SFDVKD. V lost 5 bases and J lost 6; bases outside the gene matches: 8. This CDR3 spans 15 amino acids. The CDR3 region has the DNA TGTGCCACCAGTGTAGAAGCGGGGGCTCGCAATGAGCAGTTCTTC. Translated: CATSVEAGARNEQFF.

This rearrangement joins TRBV12-3 or TRBV12-4 to TRBJ1-6, with unresolved D. The V end was cut by 3 bases, the J end by 12 bases, with 12 bases between. The CDR3 extends over 13 amino acids. CDR3 region: CASSFLEGKPLHF. In nucleotides, the CDR3 is TGTGCCAGCAGTTTTTTAGAGGGAAAACCCCTCCACTTT.

This chain uses TRBV19 with TRBJ2-7, with a possible D match to TRBD2 (5 bases). Germline V gene data show CDR1 as LNHDA and CDR2 as SQIVND (reference sequence). Trimming took off 3 bases at V and 2 bases at J, with 14 bases between the two ends. The CDR3 is made up of 15 amino acids. The CDR3 loop is CASSIGLAATYEQYV. The CDR3 nucleotides are TGTGCCAGTAGTATCGGGCTAGCAGCAACCTACGAGCAGTACGTC.